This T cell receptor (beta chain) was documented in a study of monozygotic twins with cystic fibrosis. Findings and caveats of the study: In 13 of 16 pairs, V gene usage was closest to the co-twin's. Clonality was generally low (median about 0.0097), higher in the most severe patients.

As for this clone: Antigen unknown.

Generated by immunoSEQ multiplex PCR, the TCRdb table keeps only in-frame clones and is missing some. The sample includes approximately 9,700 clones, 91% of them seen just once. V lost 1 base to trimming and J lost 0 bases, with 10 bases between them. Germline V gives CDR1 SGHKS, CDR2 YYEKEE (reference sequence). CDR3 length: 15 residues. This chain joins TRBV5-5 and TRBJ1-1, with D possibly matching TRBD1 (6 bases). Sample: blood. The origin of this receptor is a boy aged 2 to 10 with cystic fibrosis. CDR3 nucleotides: TGTGCCAGCAGCTTGAACAGGGCTGTGAACACTGAAGCTTTCTTT. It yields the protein CASSLNRAVNTEAFF.